This T cell receptor (beta chain) was retrieved from a study of T cell clones after liver transplantation. Germline assignment: CDR1 MNHEY and CDR2 SMNVEV (reference sequence). Germline trimming cut 6 bases from V and 0 bases from J; bases unmatched to any gene: 7. The CDR3 loop spans 15 amino acids. TCRdb's copy holds only in-frame clones and misses some; the assay was immunoSEQ multiplex PCR. The sample records over 45,000 clones, roughly 71% being singletons. This clonotype was sampled from a human patient who received a liver transplant. Some T cells may be the graft donor's. J is TRBJ2-7 and V is TRBV27, with 8 bases that match TRBD2. The sequencing used CD4+ T cells from blood, collected approximately 52 months after liver transplant. CDR3 DNA sequence: TGTGCCAGCAGCGTAATCGGGGGGGGCTCCTACGAGCAGTACTTC. This translates into CASSVIGGGSYEQYF.